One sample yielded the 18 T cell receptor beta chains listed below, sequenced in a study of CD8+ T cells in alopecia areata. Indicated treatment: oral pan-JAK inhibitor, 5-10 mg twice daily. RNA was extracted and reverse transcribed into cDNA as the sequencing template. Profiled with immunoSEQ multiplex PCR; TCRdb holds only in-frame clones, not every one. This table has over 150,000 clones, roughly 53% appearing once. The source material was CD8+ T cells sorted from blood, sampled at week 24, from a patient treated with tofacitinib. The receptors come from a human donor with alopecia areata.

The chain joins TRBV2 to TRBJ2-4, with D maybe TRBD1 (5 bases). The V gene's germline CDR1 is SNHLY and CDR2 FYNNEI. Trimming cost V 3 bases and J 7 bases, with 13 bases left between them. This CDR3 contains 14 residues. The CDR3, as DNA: TGTGCCAGCAGTGAGTCTGGGGCCATGAACATTCAGTACTTC. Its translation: CASSESGAMNIQYF.

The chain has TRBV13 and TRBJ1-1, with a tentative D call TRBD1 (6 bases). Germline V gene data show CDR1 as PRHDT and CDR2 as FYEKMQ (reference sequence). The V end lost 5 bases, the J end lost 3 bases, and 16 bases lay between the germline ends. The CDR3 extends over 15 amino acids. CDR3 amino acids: CASSPQGSGDTEAFF. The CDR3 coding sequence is TGTGCCAGCAGCCCCCAGGGGTCGGGGGACACTGAAGCTTTCTTT.

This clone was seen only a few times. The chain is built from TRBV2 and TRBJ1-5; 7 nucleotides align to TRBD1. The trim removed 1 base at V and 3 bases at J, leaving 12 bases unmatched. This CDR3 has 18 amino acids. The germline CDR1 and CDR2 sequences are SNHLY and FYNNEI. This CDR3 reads CASSEEGVLGQDNQPQHF. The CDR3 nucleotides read TGTGCCAGCAGTGAAGAAGGGGTCCTTGGACAGGACAATCAGCCCCAGCATTTT.

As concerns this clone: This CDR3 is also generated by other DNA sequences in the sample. The CDR3 sequence: CAWSGTGVNYGYTF. Written as DNA, the CDR3 is TGTGCCTGGAGTGGGACAGGGGTGAACTATGGCTACACCTTC. The gene calls are TRBV30 and TRBJ1-2; 9 positions match TRBD1. This CDR3 region has 14 residues. Germline V lookup: CDR1 GTSNPN, CDR2 SVGIG (reference sequence). Germline trimming cut 1 base from V and 2 bases from J; bases unmatched to any gene: 2.

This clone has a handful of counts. CDR3 sequence reads: CAISEWIPDRGDYGYTF. The DNA for the CDR3 is TGTGCCATCAGTGAGTGGATCCCGGACAGGGGAGACTATGGCTACACCTTC. The chain combines TRBV10-3 with TRBJ1-2; TRBD1 matches 9 bases. The germline V gene encodes CDR1 ENHRY and CDR2 SYGVKD. Trimming at V came to 1 base and at J to 3 bases, leaving 9 bases not matched to a gene. This CDR3 region has 17 residues.

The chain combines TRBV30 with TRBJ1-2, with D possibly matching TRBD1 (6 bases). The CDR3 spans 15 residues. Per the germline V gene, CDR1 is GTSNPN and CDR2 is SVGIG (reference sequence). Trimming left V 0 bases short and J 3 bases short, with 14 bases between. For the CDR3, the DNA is TGTGCCTGGAGTGTGGCCCCAGGGGTCGACTATGGCTACACCTTC. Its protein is CAWSVAPGVDYGYTF. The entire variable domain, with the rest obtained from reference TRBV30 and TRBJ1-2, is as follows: SQTIHQWPATLVQPVGSPLSLECTVEGTSNPNLYWYRQAAGRGLQLLFYSVGIGQISSEVPQNLSASRPQDRQFILSSKKLLLSDSGFYLCAWSVAPGVDYGYTFGSGTRLTVV.

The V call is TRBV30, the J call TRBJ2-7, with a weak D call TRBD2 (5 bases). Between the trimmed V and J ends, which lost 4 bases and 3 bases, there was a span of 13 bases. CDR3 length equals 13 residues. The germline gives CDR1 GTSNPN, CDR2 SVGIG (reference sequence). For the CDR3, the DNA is TGTGCCTGGACTCCGGGGAAGAACTACGAGCAGTACTTC. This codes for CAWTPGKNYEQYF. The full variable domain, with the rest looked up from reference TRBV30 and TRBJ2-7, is SQTIHQWPATLVQPVGSPLSLECTVEGTSNPNLYWYRQAAGRGLQLLFYSVGIGQISSEVPQNLSASRPQDRQFILSSKKLLLSDSGFYLCAWTPGKNYEQYFGPGTRLTVT.

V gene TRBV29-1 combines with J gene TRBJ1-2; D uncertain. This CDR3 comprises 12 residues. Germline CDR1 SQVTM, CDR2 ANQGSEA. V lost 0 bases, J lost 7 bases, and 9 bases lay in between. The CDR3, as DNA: TGCAGCGTTGAAGAAGATTTCGGTGGCTACACCTTC. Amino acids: CSVEEDFGGYTF.

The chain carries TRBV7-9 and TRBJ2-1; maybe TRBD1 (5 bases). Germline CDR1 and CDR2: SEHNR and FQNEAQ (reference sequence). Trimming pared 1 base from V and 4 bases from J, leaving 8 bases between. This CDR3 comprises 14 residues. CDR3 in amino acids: CASSLGTNYNEQFF. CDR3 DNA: TGTGCCAGCAGCTTAGGGACAAATTACAATGAGCAGTTCTTC. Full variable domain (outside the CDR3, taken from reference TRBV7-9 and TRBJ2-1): DTGVSQNPRHKITKRGQNVTFRCDPISEHNRLYWYRQTLGQGPEFLTYFQNEAQLEKSRLLSDRFSAERPKGSFSTLEIQRTEQGDSAMYLCASSLGTNYNEQFFGPGTRLTVL.

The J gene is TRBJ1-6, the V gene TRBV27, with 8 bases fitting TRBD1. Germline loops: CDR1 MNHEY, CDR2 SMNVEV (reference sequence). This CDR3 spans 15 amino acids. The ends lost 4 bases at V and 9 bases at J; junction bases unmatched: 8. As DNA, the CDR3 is TGTGCCAGCAGTTCCCCGACAGGGGAGAGTTCACCCCTCCACTTT. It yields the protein CASSSPTGESSPLHF.

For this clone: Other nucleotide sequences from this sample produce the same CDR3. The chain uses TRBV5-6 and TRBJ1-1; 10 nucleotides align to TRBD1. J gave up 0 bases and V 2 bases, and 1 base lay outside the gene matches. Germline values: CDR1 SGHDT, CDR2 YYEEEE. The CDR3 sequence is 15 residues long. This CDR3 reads CASSLGTGVNTEAFF. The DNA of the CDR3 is TGTGCCAGCAGCTTAGGGACAGGGGTGAACACTGAAGCTTTCTTT.

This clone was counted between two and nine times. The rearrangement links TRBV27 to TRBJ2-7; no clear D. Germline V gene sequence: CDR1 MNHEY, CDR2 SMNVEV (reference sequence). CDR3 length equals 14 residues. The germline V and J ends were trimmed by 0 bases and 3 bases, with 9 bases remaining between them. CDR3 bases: TGTGCCAGCAGTTTATCGATGGCTAACTACGAGCAGTACTTC. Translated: CASSLSMANYEQYF.

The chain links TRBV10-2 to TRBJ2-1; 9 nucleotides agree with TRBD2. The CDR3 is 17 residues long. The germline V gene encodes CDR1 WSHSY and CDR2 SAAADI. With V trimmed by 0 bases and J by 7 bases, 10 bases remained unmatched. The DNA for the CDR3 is TGCGCCAGCAGTGAGTCACCAGCGGGGGGCCCATGGAATGAGCAGTTCTTC. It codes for CASSESPAGGPWNEQFF.

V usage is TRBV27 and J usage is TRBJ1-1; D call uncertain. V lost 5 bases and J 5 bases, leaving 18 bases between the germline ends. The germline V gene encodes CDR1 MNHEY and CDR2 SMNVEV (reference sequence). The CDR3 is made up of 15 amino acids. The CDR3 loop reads CASSPPDGRWTEAFF. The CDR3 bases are TGTGCCAGCAGTCCCCCCGATGGGCGGTGGACTGAAGCTTTCTTT.

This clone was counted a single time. The CDR3 protein is CASTQKGYGELFF. The CDR3 DNA reads as TGTGCCAGCACCCAAAAGGGTTACGGGGAGCTGTTTTTT. V gene TRBV11-2 combines with J gene TRBJ2-2; D ambiguous. From germline, CDR1 is SGHAT and CDR2 FQNNGV. Between the trimmed V and J ends, which lost 7 bases and 7 bases, there was a span of 13 bases. The CDR3 is 13 amino acids.

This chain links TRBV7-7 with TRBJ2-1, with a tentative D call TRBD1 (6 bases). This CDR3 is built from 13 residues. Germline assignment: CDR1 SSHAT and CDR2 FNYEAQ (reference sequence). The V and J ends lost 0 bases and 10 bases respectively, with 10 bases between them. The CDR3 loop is CASSLAQGREQFF. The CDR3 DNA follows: TGTGCCAGCAGCTTAGCGCAGGGGAGAGAGCAGTTCTTC. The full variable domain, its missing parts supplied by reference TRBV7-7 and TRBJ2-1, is GAGVSQSPRYKVTKRGQDVTLRCDPISSHATLYWYQQALGQGPEFLTYFNYEAQPDKSGLPSDRFSAERPEGSISTLTIQRTEQRDSAMYRCASSLAQGREQFFGPGTRLTVL.

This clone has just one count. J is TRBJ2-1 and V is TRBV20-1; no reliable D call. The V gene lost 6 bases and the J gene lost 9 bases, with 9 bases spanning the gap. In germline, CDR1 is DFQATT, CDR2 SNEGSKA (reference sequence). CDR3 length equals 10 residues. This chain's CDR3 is CSANPPEQFF. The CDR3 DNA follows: TGCAGTGCAAACCCCCCTGAGCAGTTCTTC.

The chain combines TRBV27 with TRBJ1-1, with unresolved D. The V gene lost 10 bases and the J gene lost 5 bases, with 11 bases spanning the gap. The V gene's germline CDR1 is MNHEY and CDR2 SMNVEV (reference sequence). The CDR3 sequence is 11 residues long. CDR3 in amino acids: CATWVGTEAFF. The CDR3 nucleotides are TGTGCCACCTGGGTCGGGACTGAAGCTTTCTTT.